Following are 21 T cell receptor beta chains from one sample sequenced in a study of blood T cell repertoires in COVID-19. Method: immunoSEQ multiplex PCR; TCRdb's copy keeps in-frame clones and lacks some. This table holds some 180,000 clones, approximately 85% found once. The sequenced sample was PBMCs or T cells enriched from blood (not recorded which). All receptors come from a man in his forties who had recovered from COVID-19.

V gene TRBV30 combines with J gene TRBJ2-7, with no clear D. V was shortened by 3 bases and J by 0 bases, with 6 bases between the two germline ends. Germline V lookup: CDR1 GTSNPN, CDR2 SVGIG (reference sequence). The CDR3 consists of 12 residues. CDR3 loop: CAWRQNSYEQYF. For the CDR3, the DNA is TGTGCCTGGAGACAAAACTCCTACGAGCAGTACTTC. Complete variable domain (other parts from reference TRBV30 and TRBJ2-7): SQTIHQWPATLVQPVGSPLSLECTVEGTSNPNLYWYRQAAGRGLQLLFYSVGIGQISSEVPQNLSASRPQDRQFILSSKKLLLSDSGFYLCAWRQNSYEQYFGPGTRLTVT.

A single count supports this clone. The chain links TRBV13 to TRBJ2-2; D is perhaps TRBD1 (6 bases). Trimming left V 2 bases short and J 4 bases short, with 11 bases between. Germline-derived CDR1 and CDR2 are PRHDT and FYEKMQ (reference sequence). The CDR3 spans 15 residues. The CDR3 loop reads CASSLTGTLTGELFF. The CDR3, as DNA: TGTGCCAGCAGCTTAACAGGGACACTCACCGGGGAGCTGTTTTTT.

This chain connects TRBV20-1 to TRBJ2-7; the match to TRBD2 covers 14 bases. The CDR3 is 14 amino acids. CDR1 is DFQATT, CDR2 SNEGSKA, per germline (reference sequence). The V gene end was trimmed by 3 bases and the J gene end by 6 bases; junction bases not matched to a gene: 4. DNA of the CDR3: TGCAGTGCTAGTGGGACTAGCGGGAGAGGCGAGCAGTACTTC. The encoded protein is CSASGTSGRGEQYF.

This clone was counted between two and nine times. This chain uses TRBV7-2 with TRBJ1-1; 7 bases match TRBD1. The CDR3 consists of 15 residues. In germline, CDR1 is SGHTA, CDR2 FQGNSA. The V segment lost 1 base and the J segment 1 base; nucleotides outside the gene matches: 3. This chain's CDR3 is CASSLGWTGNTEAFF. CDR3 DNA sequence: TGTGCCAGCAGCTTAGGCTGGACAGGGAACACTGAAGCTTTCTTT.

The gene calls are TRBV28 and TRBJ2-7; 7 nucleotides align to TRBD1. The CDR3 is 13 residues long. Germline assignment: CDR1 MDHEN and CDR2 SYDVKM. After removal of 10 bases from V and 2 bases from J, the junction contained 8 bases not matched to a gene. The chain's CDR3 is CAIAQGGTYEQYF. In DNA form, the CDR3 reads TGTGCCATCGCCCAAGGGGGCACCTACGAGCAGTACTTC.

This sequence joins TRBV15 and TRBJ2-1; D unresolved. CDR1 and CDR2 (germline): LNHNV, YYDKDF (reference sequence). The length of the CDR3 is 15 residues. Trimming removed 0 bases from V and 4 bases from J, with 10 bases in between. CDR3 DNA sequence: TGTGCCACCAGCAGAGATCCCCCATCATACAATGAGCAGTTCTTC. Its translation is CATSRDPPSYNEQFF.

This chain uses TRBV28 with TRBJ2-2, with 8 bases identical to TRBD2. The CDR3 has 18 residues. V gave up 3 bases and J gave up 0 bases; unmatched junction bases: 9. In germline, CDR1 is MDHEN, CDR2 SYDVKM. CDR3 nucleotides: TGTGCCAGCAGTTTCGAGAGAATAGCGGGGACGAACACCGGGGAGCTGTTTTTT. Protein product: CASSFERIAGTNTGELFF.

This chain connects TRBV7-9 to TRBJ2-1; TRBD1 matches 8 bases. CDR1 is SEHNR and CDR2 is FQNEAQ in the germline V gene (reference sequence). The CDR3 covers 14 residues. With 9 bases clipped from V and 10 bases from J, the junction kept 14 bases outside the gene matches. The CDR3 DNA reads TGTGCCAGTGGGACCAGGGGGCGAGGTCGGGAGCAGTTCTTC. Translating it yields CASGTRGRGREQFF.

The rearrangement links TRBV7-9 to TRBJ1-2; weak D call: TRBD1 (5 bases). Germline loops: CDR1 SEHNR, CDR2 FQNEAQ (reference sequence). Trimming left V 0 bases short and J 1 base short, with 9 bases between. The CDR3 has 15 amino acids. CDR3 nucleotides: TGTGCCAGCAGCTTAGCGGGGCGGATTAACTATGGCTACACCTTC. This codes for CASSLAGRINYGYTF.

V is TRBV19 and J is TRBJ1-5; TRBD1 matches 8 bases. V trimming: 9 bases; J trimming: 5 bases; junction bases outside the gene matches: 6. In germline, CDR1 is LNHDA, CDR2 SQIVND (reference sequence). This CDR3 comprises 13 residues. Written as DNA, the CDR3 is TGTGCCAGCAGACAGGGGAGAGATCAGCCCCAGCATTTT. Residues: CASRQGRDQPQHF. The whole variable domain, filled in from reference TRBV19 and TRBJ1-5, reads DGGITQSPKYLFRKEGQNVTLSCEQNLNHDAMYWYRQDPGQGLRLIYYSQIVNDFQKGDIAEGYSVSREKKESFPLTVTSAQKNPTAFYLCASRQGRDQPQHFGDGTRLSIL.

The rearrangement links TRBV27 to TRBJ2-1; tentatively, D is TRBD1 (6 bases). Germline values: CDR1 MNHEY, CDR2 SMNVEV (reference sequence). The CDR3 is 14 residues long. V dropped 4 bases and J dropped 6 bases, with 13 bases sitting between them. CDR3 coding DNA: TGTGCCAGCAGTTATGGGGGCAGGGTCAATGAGCAGTTCTTC. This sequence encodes CASSYGGRVNEQFF.

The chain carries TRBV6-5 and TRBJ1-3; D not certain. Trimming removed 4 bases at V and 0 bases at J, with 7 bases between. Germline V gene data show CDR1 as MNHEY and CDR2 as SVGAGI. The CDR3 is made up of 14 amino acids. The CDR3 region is CASSFANSGNTIYF. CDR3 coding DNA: TGTGCCAGCAGTTTCGCGAACTCTGGAAACACCATATATTTT.

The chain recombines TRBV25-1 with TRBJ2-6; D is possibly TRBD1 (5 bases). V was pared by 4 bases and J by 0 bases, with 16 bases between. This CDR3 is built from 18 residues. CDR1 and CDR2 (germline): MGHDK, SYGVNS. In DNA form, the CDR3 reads TGTGCCAGCAGTGGAAGAGGTAGTAGGGGCTCTGGGGCCAACGTCCTGACTTTC. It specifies CASSGRGSRGSGANVLTF.

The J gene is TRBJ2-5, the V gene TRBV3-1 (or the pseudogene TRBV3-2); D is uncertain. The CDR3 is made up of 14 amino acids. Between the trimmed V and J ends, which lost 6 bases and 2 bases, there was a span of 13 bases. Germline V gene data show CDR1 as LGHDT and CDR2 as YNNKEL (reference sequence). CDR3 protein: CASSSLGGQETQYF. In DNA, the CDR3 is TGTGCCAGCAGTTCTTTAGGCGGTCAAGAGACCCAGTACTTC.

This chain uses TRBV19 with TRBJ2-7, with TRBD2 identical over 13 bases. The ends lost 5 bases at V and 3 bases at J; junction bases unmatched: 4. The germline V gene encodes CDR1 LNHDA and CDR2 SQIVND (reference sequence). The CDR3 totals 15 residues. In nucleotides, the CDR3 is TGTGCCAGTAGTCAACGGACTAGCGGGAGCTACGAGCAGTACTTC. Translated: CASSQRTSGSYEQYF.

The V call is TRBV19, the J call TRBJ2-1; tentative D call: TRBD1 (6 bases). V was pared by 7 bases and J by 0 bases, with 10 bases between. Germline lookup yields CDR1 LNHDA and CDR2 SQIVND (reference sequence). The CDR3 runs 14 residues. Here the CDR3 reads CASTPDSSYNEQFF. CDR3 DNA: TGTGCCAGTACCCCGGACAGCTCCTACAATGAGCAGTTCTTC. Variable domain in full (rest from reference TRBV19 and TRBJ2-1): DGGITQSPKYLFRKEGQNVTLSCEQNLNHDAMYWYRQDPGQGLRLIYYSQIVNDFQKGDIAEGYSVSREKKESFPLTVTSAQKNPTAFYLCASTPDSSYNEQFFGPGTRLTVL.

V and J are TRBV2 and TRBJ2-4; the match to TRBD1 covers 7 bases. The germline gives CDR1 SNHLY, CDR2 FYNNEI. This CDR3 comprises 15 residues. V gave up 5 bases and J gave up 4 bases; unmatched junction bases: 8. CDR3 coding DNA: TGTGCCAGCAGTAGCCCGGGACAGCCAAAAAACATTCAGTACTTC. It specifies CASSSPGQPKNIQYF.

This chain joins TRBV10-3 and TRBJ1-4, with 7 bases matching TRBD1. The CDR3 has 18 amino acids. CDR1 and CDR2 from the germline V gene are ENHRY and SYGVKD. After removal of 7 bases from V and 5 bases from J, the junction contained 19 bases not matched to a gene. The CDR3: CAITGGQALLPFNEKLFF. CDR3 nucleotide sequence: TGTGCCATCACCGGTGGACAGGCTTTACTCCCCTTCAATGAAAAACTGTTTTTT.

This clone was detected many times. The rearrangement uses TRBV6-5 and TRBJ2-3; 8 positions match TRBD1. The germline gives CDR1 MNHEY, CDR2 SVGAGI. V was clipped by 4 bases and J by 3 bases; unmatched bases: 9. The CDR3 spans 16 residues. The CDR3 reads CASSFGLTGGTDTQYF. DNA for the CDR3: TGTGCCAGCAGTTTCGGTTTAACAGGGGGAACAGATACGCAGTATTTT.

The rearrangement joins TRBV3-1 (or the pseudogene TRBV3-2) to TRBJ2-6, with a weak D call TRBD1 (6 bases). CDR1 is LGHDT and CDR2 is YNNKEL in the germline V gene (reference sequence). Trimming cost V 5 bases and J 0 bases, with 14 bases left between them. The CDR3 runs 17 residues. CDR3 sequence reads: CASSRGMGASGANVLTF. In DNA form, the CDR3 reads TGTGCCAGCAGCAGGGGGATGGGGGCCTCTGGGGCCAACGTCCTGACTTTC.

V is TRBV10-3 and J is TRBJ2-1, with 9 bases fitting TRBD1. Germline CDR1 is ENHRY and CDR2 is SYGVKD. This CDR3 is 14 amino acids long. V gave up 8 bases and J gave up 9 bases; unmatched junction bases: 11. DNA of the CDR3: TGTGCCATCCTGAACGGGACAGGGTTCGGTGAGCAGTTCTTC. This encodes CAILNGTGFGEQFF.